This T cell receptor beta chain was sequenced for a study of blood T cell repertoires in COVID-19. Study-wide context: Samples taken during acute and convalescent COVID-19 were collected in the United States, Italy and Spain. PBMCs, B-cell-depleted T cells, or T cells were the source of the cDNA or gDNA that made up the material.

Sequencing used immunoSEQ multiplex PCR; TCRdb keeps in-frame clones, though not all of them. This table holds about 220,000 clones, less than 90% found once. CDR1 MDHEN and CDR2 SYDVKM come from the germline V gene. V lost 5 bases to trimming and J lost 5 bases, with 19 bases between them. The CDR3 covers 15 residues. This clone occurred a few times. The clonotype comes from a woman in her thirties or forties who had recovered from COVID-19. Material for sequencing was PBMCs or T cells enriched from blood (not recorded which). This chain links TRBV28 with TRBJ2-7; D is perhaps TRBD2 (5 bases). This chain's CDR3 is CASSLSLRSRDEQYF. CDR3 nucleotides: TGTGCCAGCAGTCTAAGTTTAAGATCGCGGGACGAGCAGTACTTC.